Detailed here is one T cell receptor (beta chain). Its antigen is still unknown. The second PCR ran about 6 to 12 cycles with a sample-barcoded 5' primer and J-beta primers. Unique molecular identifiers of 12 random nucleotides labeled each cDNA. TCRdb re-called the 5' RACE reads through MiXCR, storing one row per CDR3 protein. This table holds about a million distinct CDR3 sequences, under 50% found once. The sample belongs to a study of blood T cells in healthy people across ages. Study-wide findings and caveats: Age showed a roughly linear inverse relationship with TCR beta diversity per million T cells.

CDR3 size: 15 residues. Germline assignment: CDR1 LGHDT and CDR2 YNNKEL (reference sequence). The V end was cut by 2 bases, the J end by 8 bases, with 16 bases between. Sequencing was performed on blood. The V gene is TRBV3-1, the J gene TRBJ1-5, with a possible D match to TRBD1 (6 bases). The sequence came from a man aged 25-45 years in good health. Here the CDR3 reads CASSQNEGRQEPQHF. CDR3 DNA: TGTGCCAGCAGCCAAAATGAGGGCAGACAGGAGCCCCAGCATTTT.